Sequencing of this TCR beta chain was carried out in a study of neurological immune-mediated disorders. CDR3 length equals 13 residues. V shed 5 bases and J shed 8 bases, with 13 bases lying between them. CDR1 SGHTA and CDR2 FQGTGA come from the germline V gene. Sequencing runs each generated in excess of 180 million TCR-beta sequences derived from 15-18 subjects. MiXCR, run by TCRdb on the 5' RACE reads, gives a single entry per CDR3 protein. In the table there are 50,000 to 60,000 distinct CDR3 sequences, 16% of which are singletons. Findings and limits, study-wide: Patients with HTLV-1-associated myelopathy had the highest level of TCR clonal expansion, whereas patients with multiple sclerosis had the lowest level, falling beneath the level found in healthy controls. No CDR3 amino acid sequences were shared by expanded clones across subjects, suggesting private repertoires in all groups.

This clonotype was counted a few times. Its matching antigen is unknown. The unsorted libraries originated from 2 million PBMCs that had been stored at -80 C. The chain recombines TRBV7-3 with TRBJ2-1; D is unclear. The sequenced sample consisted of PBMCs. The sequence was obtained from a man between 60 and 75 years old in good health. The CDR3: CASSPRVGDEQFF. DNA of the CDR3: TGTGCCAGCAGCCCCCGGGTAGGCGATGAGCAGTTCTTC.